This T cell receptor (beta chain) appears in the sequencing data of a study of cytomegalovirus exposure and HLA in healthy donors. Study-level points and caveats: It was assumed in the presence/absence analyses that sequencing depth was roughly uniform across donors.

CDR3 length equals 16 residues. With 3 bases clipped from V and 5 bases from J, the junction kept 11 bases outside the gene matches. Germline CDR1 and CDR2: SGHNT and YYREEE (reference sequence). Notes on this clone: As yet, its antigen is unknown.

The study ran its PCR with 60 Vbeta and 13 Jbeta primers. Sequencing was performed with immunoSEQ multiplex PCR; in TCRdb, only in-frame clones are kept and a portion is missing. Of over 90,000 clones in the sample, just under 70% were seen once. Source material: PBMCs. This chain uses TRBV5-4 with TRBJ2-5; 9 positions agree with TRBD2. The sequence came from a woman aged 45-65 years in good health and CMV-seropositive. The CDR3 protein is CASSSRGRGVGETQYF. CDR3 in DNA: TGTGCCAGCAGCTCTCGCGGGAGGGGTGTTGGGGAGACCCAGTACTTC.